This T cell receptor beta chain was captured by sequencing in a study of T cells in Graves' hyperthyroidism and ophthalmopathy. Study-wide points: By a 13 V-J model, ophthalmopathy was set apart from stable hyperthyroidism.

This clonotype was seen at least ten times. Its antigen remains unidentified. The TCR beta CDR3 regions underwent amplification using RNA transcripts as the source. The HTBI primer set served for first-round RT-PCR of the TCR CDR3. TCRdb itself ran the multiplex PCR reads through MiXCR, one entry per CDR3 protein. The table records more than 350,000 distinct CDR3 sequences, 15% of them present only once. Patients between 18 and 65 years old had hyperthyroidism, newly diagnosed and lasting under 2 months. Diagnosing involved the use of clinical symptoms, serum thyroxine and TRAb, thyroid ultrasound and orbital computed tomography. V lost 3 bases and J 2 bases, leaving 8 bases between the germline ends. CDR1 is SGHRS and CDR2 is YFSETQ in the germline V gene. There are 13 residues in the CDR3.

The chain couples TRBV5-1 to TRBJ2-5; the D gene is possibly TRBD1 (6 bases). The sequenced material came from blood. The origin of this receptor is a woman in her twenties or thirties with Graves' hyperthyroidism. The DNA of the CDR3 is TGCGCCAGCAGCTACGGACAGCAAGAGACCCAGTACTTC. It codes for CASSYGQQETQYF.